What follows are 20 T cell receptor beta chains derived from one specimen sequenced in a study of T-cell reconstitution after alpha-beta-depleted transplantation in children. During its preparation, the TCRbeta library received unique molecular identifiers. MiXCR, run by TCRdb on the PCR reads, gives a single entry per CDR3 protein. Among approximately 500,000 distinct CDR3 sequences listed, 25% to 30% were seen once. The sequencing used PBMCs, collected before TCRalphabeta/CD19-depleted stem cell transplant. Source of these receptors: a boy under three years old with Wiskott-Aldrich syndrome, due to receive a stem cell transplant.

This clonotype turned up a few times. The chain has TRBV5-1 and TRBJ1-2, with D possibly matching TRBD1 (5 bases). This CDR3 has 14 residues. Germline V gene data show CDR1 as SGHRS and CDR2 as YFSETQ. The germline V and J ends were trimmed by 3 bases and 2 bases, with 11 bases remaining between them. The CDR3 DNA sequence: TGCGCCAGCAGCTCCAGGGCCTCCAACTATGGCTACACCTTC. It codes for CASSSRASNYGYTF.

V and J are TRBV20-1 and TRBJ2-5; 13 nucleotides line up with TRBD2. J gave up 6 bases and V 2 bases, and 9 bases lay outside the gene matches. Germline V CDR1 and CDR2: DFQATT, SNEGSKA (reference sequence). CDR3 size: 16 residues. CDR3: CSARPRTSGRWQTQYF. As DNA, the CDR3 is TGCAGTGCTAGACCAAGGACTAGCGGGAGATGGCAGACCCAGTACTTC.

This clonotype has a handful of counts. The chain recombines TRBV27 with TRBJ1-5; 9 nucleotides agree with TRBD1. V lost 4 bases, J lost 1 base, and 2 bases stayed unmatched. Germline values: CDR1 MNHEY, CDR2 SMNVEV (reference sequence). The CDR3 has 15 residues. CDR3: CASSWTGASNQPQHF. The CDR3 DNA follows: TGTGCCAGCAGTTGGACAGGGGCGAGCAATCAGCCCCAGCATTTT.

This chain connects TRBV15 to TRBJ2-1; D not resolved. This CDR3 comprises 14 residues. From germline, CDR1 is LNHNV and CDR2 YYDKDF (reference sequence). Trimming pared 5 bases from V and 6 bases from J, leaving 14 bases between. The CDR3 protein is CATSLRMQANEQFF. CDR3 DNA sequence: TGTGCCACCAGCCTCCGTATGCAGGCCAATGAGCAGTTCTTC. Full variable domain (outside the CDR3, taken from reference TRBV15 and TRBJ2-1): DAMVIQNPRYQVTQFGKPVTLSCSQTLNHNVMYWYQQKSSQAPKLLFHYYDKDFNNEADTPDNFQSRRPNTSFCFLDIRSPGLGDTAMYLCATSLRMQANEQFFGPGTRLTVL.

CDR3 amino acids: CAISGLANTGELFF. The CDR3 DNA reads as TGTGCCATCAGCGGACTTGCGAACACCGGGGAGCTGTTTTTT. This sequence joins TRBV10-3 and TRBJ2-2; the D gene is possibly TRBD2 (5 bases). The V gene lost 6 bases and the J gene lost 0 bases, with 8 bases spanning the gap. Germline V gene lookup returns CDR1 ENHRY and CDR2 SYGVKD. This CDR3 has 14 residues.

In its sample, this clonotype was seen a few times. The chain joins TRBV27 to TRBJ1-1; 7 bases align to TRBD1. Germline values: CDR1 MNHEY, CDR2 SMNVEV (reference sequence). This CDR3 is built from 14 residues. With V trimmed by 7 bases and J by 3 bases, 8 bases remained unmatched. The CDR3 here is CASTPTGSDTEAFF. Here the CDR3 DNA reads TGTGCCAGCACCCCGACAGGGTCGGACACTGAAGCTTTCTTT.

The CDR3 protein is CASSLAPGGTSTDTQYF. DNA for the CDR3: TGCGCCAGCAGCTTGGCTCCTGGGGGCACTAGCACAGATACGCAGTATTTT. The rearrangement joins TRBV5-1 to TRBJ2-3, with D perhaps TRBD1 (6 bases). Germline V lookup: CDR1 SGHRS, CDR2 YFSETQ. This CDR3 region has 17 residues. Trimming took off 0 bases at V and 0 bases at J, with 14 bases between the two ends.

This clonotype was observed once. V gene TRBV27 combines with J gene TRBJ2-1; a possible D gene is TRBD1 (5 bases). From germline, CDR1 is MNHEY and CDR2 SMNVEV (reference sequence). Trimming took off 1 base at V and 1 base at J, with 23 bases between the two ends. CDR3 length: 20 residues. CDR3 nucleotides: TGTGCCAGCAGTTTATTCGTTTGGGGTGTAGGGGCTGGTTCCTACAATGAGCAGTTCTTC. It encodes CASSLFVWGVGAGSYNEQFF.

This clonotype has only a few counts. This chain connects TRBV28 to TRBJ2-1; D possibly corresponds to TRBD1 (6 bases). Trimming pared 4 bases from V and 6 bases from J, leaving 13 bases between. This CDR3 comprises 14 residues. CDR1 is MDHEN and CDR2 is SYDVKM in the germline V gene. The CDR3 DNA follows: TGTGCCAGCAGTTCCCCAGGGGAAGGCAATGAGCAGTTCTTC. Residues: CASSSPGEGNEQFF.

This clonotype was seen more than once but under ten times. The V and J genes are TRBV15 and TRBJ2-1, with TRBD2 identical over 9 bases. This CDR3 has 20 residues. CDR1 and CDR2 from the germline V gene are LNHNV and YYDKDF (reference sequence). The J segment lost 0 bases and the V segment lost 2 bases, leaving 14 bases of the junction unmatched. CDR3 bases: TGTGCCACCAGCAGACCCCGTCCAGCGGGAGGACCCAGCTCCTACAATGAGCAGTTCTTC. This translates into CATSRPRPAGGPSSYNEQFF.

The rearrangement links TRBV20-1 to TRBJ2-1, with TRBD2 identical over 9 bases. CDR3 length equals 16 residues. The germline V gene has CDR1 DFQATT and CDR2 SNEGSKA (reference sequence). With 6 bases clipped from V and 2 bases from J, the junction kept 11 bases outside the gene matches. In nucleotides, the CDR3 is TGCAGTGCCCCTCTGAGGGCGGGAGGGCCCTACAATGAGCAGTTCTTC. The encoded protein is CSAPLRAGGPYNEQFF.

The chain joins TRBV7-9 to TRBJ2-1, with 7 positions matching TRBD2. V shed 6 bases and J 1 base; nucleotides not matched to a gene: 6. In germline, CDR1 is SEHNR, CDR2 FQNEAQ (reference sequence). The CDR3 totals 15 residues. The CDR3 DNA sequence: TGTGCCAGCAGGGCTAGCGGCCTATCCTACAATGAGCAGTTCTTC. Its translation: CASRASGLSYNEQFF.

This clonotype came up a few times. This chain connects TRBV21-1 to TRBJ2-2; the listed D gene, TRBD1, was not tested against the DNA. TRBV21-1 is a pseudogene locus. The CDR3 runs 16 residues. The DNA for the CDR3 is TGTGCCAGCAGCAAATTAGGACAAAATGGCACCGGGGAGCTGTTTTTT. It specifies CASSKLGQNGTGELFF.

The CDR3 loop is CASSLSGASGTSYEQYF. In DNA form, the CDR3 reads TGCGCCAGCAGCCTAAGTGGGGCTAGCGGGACTTCCTACGAGCAGTACTTC. The chain uses TRBV4-1 and TRBJ2-7, with 9 positions matching TRBD2. Per the germline V gene, CDR1 is MGHRA and CDR2 is YSYEKL. The CDR3 consists of 17 residues. Unmatched junction bases numbered 11, after V lost 4 bases and J lost 1 base.

The sample holds a few counts of this clonotype. The V gene is TRBV21-1, the J gene TRBJ1-1. TRBV21-1 is noted as a pseudogene. This CDR3 has 14 amino acids. The CDR3 is CASRKGGMNTEAFF. In nucleotides, the CDR3 is TGTGCCAGCAGGAAAGGGGGCATGAACACTGAAGCTTTCTTT.

J is TRBJ2-7 and V is TRBV19; 9 bases agree with TRBD2. Germline V CDR1 and CDR2: LNHDA, SQIVND (reference sequence). Trimming cost V 3 bases and J 4 bases; bases outside gene matches: 7. The CDR3 length is 15 residues. The CDR3 region is CASSILAGVIYEQYF. The DNA of the CDR3 is TGTGCCAGTAGTATTTTAGCGGGAGTAATATACGAGCAGTACTTC.

This chain joins TRBV4-1 and TRBJ2-1, with 7 bases that match TRBD2. Trimming removed 0 bases from V and 8 bases from J; junction bases left unmatched: 10. Germline-derived CDR1 and CDR2 are MGHRA and YSYEKL. CDR3 length: 16 residues. In DNA form, the CDR3 reads TGCGCCAGCAGCCAAGAAGCAGCGGGGAAAACCGATGAGCAGTTCTTC. Its protein is CASSQEAAGKTDEQFF.

This clonotype occurred a few times. The genes are TRBV5-1 and TRBJ2-5, with 11 bases aligning to TRBD1. This CDR3 is built from 16 residues. Germline V gene lookup returns CDR1 SGHRS and CDR2 YFSETQ. The V and J ends lost 1 base and 5 bases, in that order; junction bases with no gene match: 7. The CDR3, as DNA: TGCGCCAGCAGCTTGAGGACAGGGGGCATCGTGGAGACCCAGTACTTC. As protein: CASSLRTGGIVETQYF.

The chain recombines TRBV5-1 with TRBJ2-1; D perhaps matches TRBD2 (5 bases). CDR3 length: 13 residues. Germline CDR1 SGHRS, CDR2 YFSETQ. V lost 0 bases to trimming and J lost 10 bases, with 11 bases between them. Here the CDR3 reads CASSLAGFLEQFF. DNA of the CDR3: TGCGCCAGCAGCTTGGCGGGGTTCCTAGAGCAGTTCTTC.

A few counts support this clonotype. The CDR3 loop is CASSFRTSGRGFHEQYF. The CDR3 DNA reads TGTGCCAGCAGCTTTAGAACTAGCGGGAGAGGTTTCCACGAGCAGTACTTC. This rearrangement joins TRBV5-5 to TRBJ2-7, with TRBD2 matching over 11 bases. CDR1 and CDR2 (germline): SGHKS, YYEKEE (reference sequence). J was trimmed by 5 bases and V by 2 bases; bases with no gene match: 12. CDR3 length: 17 amino acids.